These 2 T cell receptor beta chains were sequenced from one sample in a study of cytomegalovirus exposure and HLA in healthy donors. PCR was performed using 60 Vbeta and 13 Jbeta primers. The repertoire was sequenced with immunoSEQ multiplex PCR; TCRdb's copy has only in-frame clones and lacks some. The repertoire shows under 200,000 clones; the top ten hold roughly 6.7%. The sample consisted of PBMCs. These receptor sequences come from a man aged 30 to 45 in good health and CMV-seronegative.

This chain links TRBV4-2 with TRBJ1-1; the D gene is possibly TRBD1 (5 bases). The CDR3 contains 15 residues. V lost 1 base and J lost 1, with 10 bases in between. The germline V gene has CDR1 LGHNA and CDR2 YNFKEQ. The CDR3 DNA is TGTGCCAGCAGCCAAGTAAGTCAGGGGAACACTGAAGCTTTCTTT. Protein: CASSQVSQGNTEAFF.

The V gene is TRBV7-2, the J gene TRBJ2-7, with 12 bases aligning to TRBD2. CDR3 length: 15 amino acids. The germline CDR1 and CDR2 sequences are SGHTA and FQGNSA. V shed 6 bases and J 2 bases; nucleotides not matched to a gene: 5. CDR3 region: CASRTPSGRAYEQYF. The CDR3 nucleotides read TGTGCCAGCAGAACTCCTAGCGGGAGGGCCTACGAGCAGTACTTC.